One and the same sample provided the 8 T cell receptor beta chains below, sequenced in a study of human thymus T cells. The study used thymus tissue resected during corrective heart surgery. The data were produced by immunoSEQ multiplex PCR, yet TCRdb's version contains in-frame clones alone and is incomplete. The sample carries some 120,000 clones, about 95% recorded once. The sample consisted of thymus tissue. These TCRs come from a boy younger than two with a congenital heart defect but otherwise immunologically healthy.

The chain carries TRBV4-1 and TRBJ2-3, with TRBD1 matching over 12 bases. The V gene's germline CDR1 is MGHRA and CDR2 YSYEKL. CDR3 size: 19 residues. The V gene end was trimmed by 4 bases and the J gene end by 0 bases; junction bases not matched to a gene: 11. The CDR3 nucleotides read TGCGCCAGCAGCCCCGGGACAGGGGGCGAAATTAAGAGCACAGATACGCAGTATTTT. Its protein product is CASSPGTGGEIKSTDTQYF.

Only one count was recorded for this clone. This rearrangement joins TRBV30 to TRBJ1-6, with 8 bases matching TRBD1. CDR3 size: 14 residues. Per germline, CDR1 GTSNPN and CDR2 SVGIG (reference sequence). With V trimmed by 2 bases and J by 8 bases, 5 bases remained unmatched. CDR3 amino acids: CAWSTVTGDSPLHF. The CDR3 bases are TGTGCCTGGAGTACGGTGACAGGGGATTCACCCCTCCACTTT.

The J gene is TRBJ1-1, the V gene TRBV27, with D possibly being TRBD1 (5 bases). The CDR3 contains 16 residues. The V gene lost 6 bases and the J gene lost 1 base, with 18 bases spanning the gap. Germline CDR1 MNHEY, CDR2 SMNVEV (reference sequence). CDR3 protein: CASRPDLQRGNTEAFF. In DNA, the CDR3 is TGTGCCAGCAGACCCGACCTACAGAGGGGGAACACTGAAGCTTTCTTT.

This clone was detected once. The chain is built from TRBV20-1 and TRBJ1-3; D gene uncertain. The CDR3 sequence is 11 residues long. Trimming shortened V by 2 bases and J by 6 bases, and 5 bases separated the two germline ends. Per the germline V gene, CDR1 is DFQATT and CDR2 is SNEGSKA (reference sequence). CDR3 region: CSARTKNTIYF. CDR3 in DNA: TGCAGTGCTAGAACGAAAAACACCATATATTTT.

The chain has TRBV15 and TRBJ2-2; the D call may be TRBD1 or TRBD2 (6 bases each). This CDR3 spans 16 amino acids. In germline, CDR1 is LNHNV, CDR2 YYDKDF (reference sequence). The V gene lost 3 bases and the J gene lost 7 bases, with 18 bases spanning the gap. In nucleotides, the CDR3 is TGTGCCACCAGCAGCTCCAAGAAACGGGGGCGCGGGGAGCTGTTTTTT. Residues: CATSSSKKRGRGELFF.

The chain is built from TRBV14 and TRBJ1-2; 9 bases line up with TRBD1. This CDR3 region has 16 residues. Germline assignment: CDR1 SGHDN and CDR2 FVKESK. Trimming at V came to 4 bases and at J to 7 bases, leaving 13 bases not matched to a gene. The CDR3 nucleotides are TGTGCCAGCAGCCGCTCACCCCGGGACAGGGTCTTTGGCTACACCTTC. It translates to CASSRSPRDRVFGYTF. The entire variable domain, with the rest obtained from reference TRBV14 and TRBJ1-2, is as follows: EAGVTQFPSHSVIEKGQTVTLRCDPISGHDNLYWYRRVMGKEIKFLLHFVKESKQDESGMPNNRFLAERTGGTYSTLKVQPAELEDSGVYFCASSRSPRDRVFGYTFGSGTRLTVV.

J is TRBJ2-3 and V is TRBV7-8; 11 bases are shared with TRBD1. This CDR3 comprises 17 residues. Trimming took 3 bases from V and 5 from J; bases not matched to a gene: 10. CDR1 and CDR2 from the germline V gene are SGHVS and FQNEAQ. The CDR3 DNA is TGTGCCAGCAGCTTGGGCCGGACAGGGGGCTATAAAGATACGCAGTATTTT. As protein: CASSLGRTGGYKDTQYF. The variable domain in full, completed from reference TRBV7-8 and TRBJ2-3, reads GAGVSQSPRYKVAKRGQDVALRCDPISGHVSLFWYQQALGQGPEFLTYFQNEAQLDKSGLPSDRFFAERPEGSVSTLKIQRTQQEDSAVYLCASSLGRTGGYKDTQYFGPGTRLTVL.

This chain links TRBV6-6 with TRBJ2-3; D is perhaps TRBD2 (7 bases). Germline V gene sequence: CDR1 MNHNY, CDR2 SVGAGI (reference sequence). V was trimmed by 9 bases and J by 0 bases, leaving 13 bases between them. This CDR3 is built from 14 residues. The CDR3 spells CASTGGLSTDTQYF. In DNA, the CDR3 is TGTGCCAGTACGGGGGGCCTTAGCACAGATACGCAGTATTTT.